This T cell receptor (beta chain) was observed in a study of T cells in tumors after PD-1 blockade. Study overall: During anti-PD-1 treatment, some patients continued daily vismodegib 150 mg.

Input was roughly 550 ng to 6,500 ng of genomic DNA from tumor or blood. Germline CDR1 is SGHRS and CDR2 is YFSETQ. The CDR3 consists of 14 residues. The V gene lost 2 bases and the J gene lost 1 base, with 8 bases spanning the gap. Produced via immunoSEQ multiplex PCR; TCRdb's table is partial and in-frame only. The sample includes around 46,000 clones, more than 75% seen only once; the top ten take 16%. Source: PBMCs, taken before anti-PD-1 treatment. This sequence joins TRBV5-1 and TRBJ2-3, with no clear D. The origin of this receptor is a human donor with basal cell carcinoma. This CDR3 is CASSFRRGTDTQYF. CDR3 sequence (DNA): TGCGCCAGCAGCTTCAGGCGAGGCACAGATACGCAGTATTTT.